This T cell receptor (beta chain) is drawn from a study of blood T cell repertoires in COVID-19. Study background: Both acute and convalescent COVID-19 samples were obtained from the United States, Italy and Spain.

Methods used by the authors: Estimates of nucleated cell counts were drawn from the amplification of reference gene primers. The assay was immunoSEQ multiplex PCR, and TCRdb's table has in-frame clones only and misses some. V and J calls and clone size are copied from that table; D and trimming were computed from the DNA. This table holds more than 200,000 clones, about 86% found once. Trimming removed 3 bases at V and 4 bases at J, with 18 bases between. Germline loops: CDR1 MGHRA, CDR2 YSYEKL. The CDR3 sequence is 16 residues long. The chain carries TRBV4-1 and TRBJ1-2; the D gene is possibly TRBD1 (5 bases). Material: peripheral blood. The origin of this receptor is a young man with active or convalescent COVID-19. CDR3 region: CASSHSTGTRSYGYTF. CDR3 DNA sequence: TGCGCCAGCAGCCACTCAACAGGAACCCGTTCCTATGGCTACACCTTC.